These 7 T cell receptor beta chains were all obtained from the same sample, sequenced in a study of OX40 agonist ivuxolimab in advanced cancers. Measured with immunoSEQ multiplex PCR; TCRdb has only the in-frame clones, and not every one. Altogether about 50,000 clones are present, roughly 80% being singletons, with the ten largest covering about 3.9%. Material: CD4+ or CD8+ T cells sorted from blood, obtained in a trial of the OX40 agonist ivuxolimab. All receptors come from an adult with an advanced solid tumor such as melanoma, head and neck, liver or kidney cancer.

The DNA of the CDR3 is TGTGCCAGCAGTGAAGCTCGGTTGAAATCCGGGACAGCCTATGGCTACACCTTC. Its translation: CASSEARLKSGTAYGYTF. The gene calls are TRBV6-1 and TRBJ1-2, with TRBD1 matching over 7 bases. Germline V gene data show CDR1 as MNHNS and CDR2 as SASEGT. The CDR3 runs 18 residues. Trimming cost V 0 bases and J 4 bases; bases outside gene matches: 14.

The chain combines TRBV11-2 with TRBJ1-2, with 11 bases matching TRBD1. Germline-derived CDR1 and CDR2 are SGHAT and FQNNGV. Trimming at V came to 2 bases and at J to 5 bases, leaving 4 bases not matched to a gene. The CDR3 sequence is 15 residues long. CDR3 sequence reads: CASSLRDRGSYGYTF. In DNA form, the CDR3 reads TGTGCCAGCAGCTTACGGGACAGGGGGAGTTATGGCTACACCTTC.

The chain is built from TRBV7-9 and TRBJ1-2; D call uncertain. Looked up from germline, CDR1 is SEHNR and CDR2 is FQNEAQ (reference sequence). V was pared by 5 bases and J by 4 bases, with 17 bases between. The CDR3 runs 15 residues. The CDR3 loop is CASSPSPQRTYGYTF. The CDR3 nucleotides are TGTGCCAGCAGCCCCTCACCACAGAGAACCTATGGCTACACCTTC. Using reference TRBV7-9 and TRBJ1-2 for the parts outside the CDR3, the full variable domain is DTGVSQNPRHKITKRGQNVTFRCDPISEHNRLYWYRQTLGQGPEFLTYFQNEAQLEKSRLLSDRFSAERPKGSFSTLEIQRTEQGDSAMYLCASSPSPQRTYGYTFGSGTRLTVV.

The gene calls are TRBV4-1 and TRBJ1-1; 8 bases map to TRBD1. V lost 8 bases, J lost 4 bases, and 9 bases stayed unmatched. This CDR3 comprises 14 residues. Germline assignment: CDR1 MGHRA and CDR2 YSYEKL. The CDR3 sequence: CASADRARGTEAFF. CDR3 DNA: TGCGCCAGCGCGGACAGGGCTAGGGGCACTGAAGCTTTCTTT.

V gene TRBV2 combines with J gene TRBJ2-3; TRBD2 matches 8 bases. Germline V gene data show CDR1 as SNHLY and CDR2 as FYNNEI. The CDR3 runs 16 residues. J was trimmed by 2 bases and V by 4 bases; bases with no gene match: 8. In DNA form, the CDR3 reads TGTGCCAGCAGTGCCCTAGAAGCGGGAGTCACAGATACGCAGTATTTT. It translates to CASSALEAGVTDTQYF.

This chain connects TRBV20-1 to TRBJ1-1; no definite D call. V gave up 7 bases and J gave up 1 base, with 7 bases separating them. Germline values: CDR1 DFQATT, CDR2 SNEGSKA (reference sequence). CDR3 length: 11 residues. This CDR3 reads CSESKNTEAFF. DNA of the CDR3: TGCAGTGAAAGCAAGAACACTGAAGCTTTCTTT.

This clone was counted only a few times. DNA of the CDR3: TGTGCCAGCAGCGTAGGCGGGACAGTATACAATGAGCAGTTCTTC. This gives the protein CASSVGGTVYNEQFF. This sequence joins TRBV9 and TRBJ2-1, with D tentatively TRBD1 (7 bases). V lost 0 bases to trimming and J lost 4 bases, with 11 bases between them. The CDR3 extends over 15 amino acids. CDR1 is SGDLS and CDR2 is YYNGEE in the germline V gene.